Following are 32 T cell receptor beta chains from one sample sequenced in a study of T cells after yellow fever vaccination. Via MiXCR, TCRdb re-called the 5' RACE reads, giving one row per CDR3 protein. The sample holds 230,000 or so distinct CDR3 sequences, approximately 3.5% seen once. The material was PBMCs, obtained 15 days after the yellow fever booster vaccination. The origin of the receptors is a man between 18 and 35 years old who received the YFV17D yellow fever vaccine.

Points on this clonotype: With a much larger clone just one base away, this may be a read error. The CDR3 is CASSESRYSSEQYF. The CDR3 nucleotides read TGCGCCAGCAGTGAGTCTCGGTACTCCTCCGAGCAGTACTTC. This rearrangement joins TRBV10-1 to TRBJ2-7, with D hard to call. The CDR3 has 14 amino acids. Looked up from germline, CDR1 is WNHNN and CDR2 is SYGVQD (reference sequence).

This clonotype was picked up a small number of times. This chain links TRBV7-7 with TRBJ2-2, with 7 positions matching TRBD1. CDR3 length equals 17 residues. Trimming took 5 bases from V and 4 from J; bases not matched to a gene: 13. CDR1 SSHAT and CDR2 FNYEAQ come from the germline V gene (reference sequence). The CDR3 nucleotides are TGTGCCAGCAGCCCCGCCTCCGGGACAGACATCACCGGGGAGCTGTTTTTT. This codes for CASSPASGTDITGELFF.

This clonotype was observed many times. The chain carries TRBV20-1 and TRBJ1-2; D gene ambiguous. Germline V gene data show CDR1 as DFQATT and CDR2 as SNEGSKA (reference sequence). The CDR3 sequence is 13 residues long. The CDR3 nucleotides read TGCACCTGCTCTGCCCGCGATTTGTATGGCTACACCTTC. This sequence encodes CTCSARDLYGYTF.

The table lists this clonotype with many counts. The chain has TRBV29-1 and TRBJ2-1; TRBD2 is a possible D gene (6 bases). Germline CDR1 and CDR2: SQVTM and ANQGSEA. The V end lost 3 bases, the J end lost 15 bases, and 18 bases lay between the germline ends. This CDR3 spans 12 amino acids. This CDR3 reads CSVDAGPPGPFF. CDR3 in DNA: TGCAGCGTTGATGCGGGGCCTCCAGGGCCGTTCTTC.

This clonotype showed up many times. This sequence joins TRBV6-2 or TRBV6-3 and TRBJ1-1, with TRBD1 matching over 11 bases. V was pared by 8 bases and J by 4 bases, with 9 bases of the junction left unmatched. CDR3 size: 15 residues. Germline V gives CDR1 MNHEY, CDR2 SVGEGT. CDR3 coding DNA: TGTGCCAGCGAATGGACAGGGGGCGCGGTCACTGAAGCTTTCTTT. Amino acid sequence: CASEWTGGAVTEAFF.

This clonotype was observed many times. This chain uses TRBV11-2 with TRBJ2-6, with D possibly being TRBD2 (6 bases). V lost 5 bases, J lost 0 bases, and 14 bases lay in between. CDR3 length: 17 residues. Germline V gives CDR1 SGHAT, CDR2 FQNNGV. In DNA, the CDR3 is TGTGCCAGCAGCCTGGTAGCGGCCAGCTCTGGGGCCAACGTCCTGACTTTC. It specifies CASSLVAASSGANVLTF.

At least ten counts were recorded for this clonotype. The chain links TRBV4-3 to TRBJ1-1; possible D gene TRBD1, 5 bases. The V end was cut by 3 bases, the J end by 5 bases, with 10 bases between. Germline CDR1 is LGHNA and CDR2 is YSLEER. This CDR3 is built from 13 residues. CDR3 amino acids: CASSQGEETEAFF. CDR3 in DNA: TGCGCCAGCAGCCAGGGGGAGGAGACTGAAGCTTTCTTT.

This clonotype occurred many times. V and J are TRBV6-6 and TRBJ2-7; D is undetermined. Trimming took off 0 bases at V and 10 bases at J, with 7 bases between the two ends. In germline, CDR1 is MNHNY, CDR2 SVGAGI (reference sequence). This CDR3 is built from 11 residues. In DNA, the CDR3 is TGTGCCAGCAGTTACTCCGACGGTCAGTACTTC. This encodes CASSYSDGQYF.

This clonotype was observed many times. The chain uses TRBV12-3 or TRBV12-4 and TRBJ2-3, with 10 bases that match TRBD2. J was trimmed by 5 bases and V by 6 bases; bases with no gene match: 2. The CDR3 consists of 13 residues. Here the CDR3 reads CASRTSGVDTQYF. The CDR3 DNA follows: TGTGCCAGCAGAACTAGCGGGGTAGATACGCAGTATTTT.

The table lists this clonotype with many counts. V is TRBV5-1 and J is TRBJ1-1, with D tentatively TRBD1 (6 bases). The CDR3 runs to 15 residues. Germline V CDR1 and CDR2: SGHRS, YFSETQ. V was shortened by 3 bases and J by 1 base, with 13 bases between the two germline ends. CDR3 nucleotides: TGCGCCAGCAGCTCCGAGGGGGGGTGGAACACTGAAGCTTTCTTT. It is translated as CASSSEGGWNTEAFF.

This clonotype was seen at least ten times. The chain uses TRBV4-3 and TRBJ1-4, with D unclear. The CDR3 totals 16 residues. V lost 0 bases and J lost 2, with 10 bases in between. The germline V gene encodes CDR1 LGHNA and CDR2 YSLEER. The CDR3 DNA is TGCGCCAGCAGCCAAGAGGGTTTGAGGACTAATGAAAAACTGTTTTTT. Its protein is CASSQEGLRTNEKLFF.

This clonotype showed up many times. V gene TRBV10-3 combines with J gene TRBJ1-1; the D is unclear. Per the germline V gene, CDR1 is ENHRY and CDR2 is SYGVKD. This CDR3 region has 15 residues. V lost 6 bases and J 1 base, leaving 15 bases between the germline ends. The CDR3: CAIRASGMGNTEAFF. The CDR3 region has the DNA TGTGCCATCAGGGCCTCCGGGATGGGGAACACTGAAGCTTTCTTT.

This clonotype was seen many times. The V gene is TRBV6-2 or TRBV6-3, the J gene TRBJ2-7; tentatively, D is TRBD2 (5 bases). Germline CDR1 is MNHEY and CDR2 is SVGEGT. The CDR3 spans 12 residues. V was pared by 5 bases and J by 0 bases, with 5 bases between. Here the CDR3 reads CASSRGSYEQYV. The DNA for the CDR3 is TGTGCCAGCAGTCGGGGCTCCTACGAGCAGTACGTC.

There are many counts of this clonotype. This sequence joins TRBV20-1 and TRBJ2-5; D ambiguous. Germline lookup yields CDR1 DFQATT and CDR2 SNEGSKA (reference sequence). V was pared by 5 bases and J by 5 bases, with 12 bases between. The length of the CDR3 is 12 residues. The CDR3 coding sequence is TGCAGTGCTCATTACATAGGGGAGACCCAGTACTTC. Its protein is CSAHYIGETQYF.

Many counts were recorded for this clonotype. The rearrangement joins TRBV7-2 to TRBJ2-2; D gene uncertain. CDR3 size: 13 residues. Germline CDR1 is SGHTA and CDR2 is FQGNSA. The V end lost 5 bases, the J end lost 7 bases, and 11 bases lay between the germline ends. CDR3 sequence reads: CASSLSPNGELFF. DNA for the CDR3: TGTGCCAGCAGCCTATCGCCGAACGGGGAGCTGTTTTTT.

This clonotype was counted at least ten times. CDR3 sequence: CASSTRTGGYGYTF. The CDR3 DNA reads as TGTGCCAGCAGCACCCGGACAGGGGGGTATGGCTACACCTTC. V gene TRBV7-9 combines with J gene TRBJ1-2; the match to TRBD1 covers 10 bases. Germline loops: CDR1 SEHNR, CDR2 FQNEAQ (reference sequence). This CDR3 contains 14 residues. V gave up 5 bases and J gave up 5 bases; unmatched junction bases: 5.

This clonotype was observed at least ten times. V usage is TRBV6-6 and J usage is TRBJ1-2; D uncertain. The V gene's germline CDR1 is MNHNY and CDR2 SVGAGI (reference sequence). V was pared by 1 base and J by 4 bases, with 13 bases between. The CDR3 is 15 residues long. For the CDR3, the DNA is TGTGCCAGCAGTTACTTCCCGGGAGGAGGCTATGGCTACACCTTC. Translating it yields CASSYFPGGGYGYTF.

On this clonotype: A much larger clone lies a single base off, so this may be a read error. The V and J genes are TRBV24-1 and TRBJ2-1; tentatively, D is TRBD1 (6 bases). The germline V gene encodes CDR1 KGHDR and CDR2 SFDVKD. The CDR3 has 17 amino acids. The CDR3 reads CAASDYTGQGSYNEQFF. In DNA form, the CDR3 reads TGTGCCGCCAGTGACTACACAGGGCAGGGGTCCTACAATGAGCAGTTCTTC.

This clonotype appeared many times. J is TRBJ1-5 and V is TRBV4-2, with D perhaps matching TRBD1 (5 bases). The CDR3 contains 14 residues. From germline, CDR1 is LGHNA and CDR2 YNFKEQ. The germline V and J ends were trimmed by 0 bases and 5 bases, with 8 bases remaining between them. In nucleotides, the CDR3 is TGTGCCAGCAGCCAAGAGGGGGTACATCAGCCCCAGCATTTT. It is translated as CASSQEGVHQPQHF.

This clonotype showed up many times. CDR3 in amino acids: CASRGGPLEKLFF. CDR3 in DNA: TGTGCCAGCCGGGGGGGTCCTCTTGAAAAACTGTTTTTT. The chain recombines TRBV7-2 with TRBJ1-4, with D tentatively TRBD1 (5 bases). Germline-derived CDR1 and CDR2 are SGHTA and FQGNSA. V was clipped by 8 bases and J by 7 bases, with 14 bases between them. CDR3 length: 13 amino acids.

This clonotype was counted many times. This chain uses TRBV28 with TRBJ2-1, with D possibly being TRBD1 (6 bases). Germline V CDR1 and CDR2: MDHEN, SYDVKM. V lost 5 bases to trimming and J lost 6 bases, with 14 bases between them. The CDR3 length is 14 residues. The CDR3 DNA reads as TGTGCCAGCAGTCGAGTGAACAGGGCCAATGAGCAGTTCTTC. Protein sequence: CASSRVNRANEQFF.

This clonotype was recorded at least ten times. J is TRBJ1-5 and V is TRBV5-5; 9 bases agree with TRBD1. In germline, CDR1 is SGHKS, CDR2 YYEKEE (reference sequence). Losses at the gene ends were 3 bases for V and 4 bases for J; bases not matched to a gene: 2. This CDR3 is 14 amino acids long. CDR3 nucleotides: TGTGCCAGCAGCTCGGGACAGGGTAATCAGCCCCAGCATTTT. Translated, it gives CASSSGQGNQPQHF.

This chain joins TRBV7-2 and TRBJ1-5; a weak D match, TRBD1 (6 bases). The CDR3 spans 14 residues. With 2 bases removed from V and 9 bases from J, the gap between germline ends came to 14 bases. CDR1 is SGHTA and CDR2 is FQGNSA in the germline V gene. The CDR3 DNA follows: TGTGCCAGCAGCTTAAGGGGGGCGCAGAGGCCCCAGCATTTT. Amino acid sequence: CASSLRGAQRPQHF.

This clonotype showed up many times. The rearrangement uses TRBV2 and TRBJ2-2; no reliable D call. CDR1 and CDR2 (germline): SNHLY, FYNNEI. This CDR3 spans 14 amino acids. The germline V and J ends were trimmed by 3 bases and 4 bases, with 9 bases remaining between them. The CDR3 spells CASSDTTTTGELFF. The CDR3 DNA sequence: TGTGCCAGCAGTGATACTACGACCACCGGGGAGCTGTTTTTT. Full variable domain (remainder filled in from reference TRBV2 and TRBJ2-2): EPEVTQTPSHQVTQMGQEVILRCVPISNHLYFYWYRQILGQKVEFLVSFYNNEISEKSEIFDDQFSVERPDGSNFTLKIRSTKLEDSAMYFCASSDTTTTGELFFGEGSRLTVL.

This clonotype was counted many times. The rearrangement links TRBV20-1 to TRBJ1-2, with 10 bases that match TRBD1. V was clipped by 0 bases and J by 4 bases; unmatched bases: 8. The CDR3 covers 16 residues. Germline V gene lookup returns CDR1 DFQATT and CDR2 SNEGSKA (reference sequence). In DNA, the CDR3 is TGCAGTGCTAGAGATCCGGGACAGGGGCCGATCTATGGCTACACCTTC. Translating gives CSARDPGQGPIYGYTF.

This clonotype occurred a few times. The J gene is TRBJ2-1, the V gene TRBV19; the D gene is possibly TRBD1 (5 bases). The CDR3 has 13 residues. The V and J ends lost 5 bases and 5 bases respectively, with 10 bases between them. The germline V gene encodes CDR1 LNHDA and CDR2 SQIVND (reference sequence). CDR3 bases: TGTGCCAGTAGTTTTCAGGGCCACAATGAGCAGTTCTTC. It yields the protein CASSFQGHNEQFF. The whole variable domain, filled in from reference TRBV19 and TRBJ2-1, reads DGGITQSPKYLFRKEGQNVTLSCEQNLNHDAMYWYRQDPGQGLRLIYYSQIVNDFQKGDIAEGYSVSREKKESFPLTVTSAQKNPTAFYLCASSFQGHNEQFFGPGTRLTVL.

This clonotype was detected ten times or more. The chain combines TRBV7-6 with TRBJ2-7, with D possibly being TRBD2 (6 bases). This CDR3 is built from 13 residues. The germline gives CDR1 SGHVS, CDR2 FNYEAQ. V was pared by 4 bases and J by 7 bases, with 14 bases between. The CDR3 loop reads CASSSVEGAEQYF. CDR3 bases: TGTGCCAGCAGCTCCGTGGAGGGAGCTGAGCAGTACTTC.

The sample holds many counts of this clonotype. This rearrangement joins TRBV5-1 to TRBJ2-5; D gene ambiguous. The CDR3 covers 14 residues. Per the germline V gene, CDR1 is SGHRS and CDR2 is YFSETQ. V dropped 0 bases and J dropped 5 bases, with 11 bases sitting between them. In DNA form, the CDR3 reads TGCGCCAGCAGCTTGGGAGTAATGGAGGAGACCCAGTACTTC. It is translated as CASSLGVMEETQYF.

In this sample, this clonotype turned up many times. V usage is TRBV9 and J usage is TRBJ2-1, with TRBD2 identical over 11 bases. This CDR3 comprises 16 residues. Germline V gene data show CDR1 as SGDLS and CDR2 as YYNGEE. Trimming removed 0 bases from V and 6 bases from J; junction bases left unmatched: 5. Here the CDR3 reads CASSVGGTSGPNEQFF. CDR3 DNA sequence: TGTGCCAGCAGCGTAGGGGGGACTAGCGGACCCAATGAGCAGTTCTTC.

The chain couples TRBV6-5 to TRBJ2-5; the D is unclear. CDR3 length: 18 amino acids. The germline V and J ends were trimmed by 1 base and 3 bases, with 21 bases remaining between them. Germline V gene lookup returns CDR1 MNHEY and CDR2 SVGAGI. The CDR3 DNA sequence: TGTGCCAGCAGTTACTTCTACGACCCTGCCGCGCCGGAAGAGACCCAGTACTTC. Translation: CASSYFYDPAAPEETQYF.

This clonotype was observed at least ten times. The V and J genes are TRBV7-3 and TRBJ1-5; D call uncertain. Germline loops: CDR1 SGHTA, CDR2 FQGTGA. The CDR3 has 13 residues. Trimming cost V 0 bases and J 5 bases, with 5 bases left between them. CDR3 sequence (DNA): TGTGCCAGCAGCTTAACGTTCGATCAGCCCCAGCATTTT. Translated, it gives CASSLTFDQPQHF.

On this clonotype: A much larger clone lies one base from this, so it may be a read error. The rearrangement links TRBV5-1 to TRBJ2-3; D is uncertain. Per the germline V gene, CDR1 is SGHRS and CDR2 is YFSETQ. This CDR3 has 15 residues. The CDR3 sequence is CAGRRPGPDPDTQYF. The CDR3 nucleotides read TGCGCCGGCAGACGACCGGGCCCCGACCCGGATACGCAGTATTTT. Full variable domain (remainder filled in from reference TRBV5-1 and TRBJ2-3): KAGVTQTPRYLIKTRGQQVTLSCSPISGHRSVSWYQQTPGQGLQFLFEYFSETQRNKGNFPGRFSGRQFSNSRSEMNVSTLELGDSALYLCAGRRPGPDPDTQYFGPGTRLTVL.